This T cell receptor (beta chain) came from a study of tumor-infiltrating lymphocytes in glioblastoma multiforme. This clonotype has a handful of counts. The CDR3 end shows no conserved phenylalanine or tryptophan, and so a read error is likely. Multiple V-beta primers and a C-beta primer amplified TCRB from RNA. TCRB-specific cDNA synthesis used around 550 ng of total RNA. MiXCR, applied by TCRdb to the multiplex PCR reads, yields one record per CDR3 protein. The data show about 13,000 distinct CDR3 sequences, 66% seen once. This CDR3 has 14 residues. Looked up from germline, CDR1 is SNHLY and CDR2 is FYNNEI. Trimming shortened V by 7 bases and J by 4 bases, and 13 bases separated the two germline ends.

The TCR sequence derives from a male donor with glioblastoma. Material: brain tumor tissue. The chain uses TRBV2 and TRBJ2-2, with no clear D. The chain's CDR3 is CASNDRSSTGELFL. The CDR3 nucleotides read TGTGCCAGCAACGATAGGAGCTCCACCGGGGAGCTGTTTTTA.